This T cell receptor (beta chain) comes out of a study of T cells after yellow fever vaccination. TCRdb ran MiXCR on the 5' RACE reads and lists one entry per CDR3 protein. The sample has almost 600,000 distinct CDR3 sequences, approximately 13% seen once. In germline, CDR1 is LGHDT, CDR2 YNNKEL (reference sequence). This CDR3 is built from 14 residues. Whole-study findings and limits: The study re-detected most primary-vaccination clones after the booster (around 96% CD4, just over 85% CD8).

Worth noting for this clonotype: Antigen specificity is unknown. Germline and junction disagree at one end, which may indicate a read error.

The clonotype comes from a young man who received the YFV17D yellow fever vaccine. This chain joins TRBV3-1 and TRBJ2-7; TRBD2 matches at 9 bases. The sequencing here drew on PBMCs, taken on the day of the yellow fever booster vaccination. The CDR3 nucleotides read TGTGCCAGCAGCCAACTTCATAGCGGGAGTACCACGAATTTC. It codes for CASSQLHSGSTTNF.